A single sample gave rise to the 31 T cell receptor beta chains below, sequenced in a study of blood T cell repertoires in COVID-19. Libraries were prepared by immunoSEQ multiplex PCR; TCRdb keeps only in-frame clonotypes and omits some of them. The sample has around 430,000 clones, approximately 88% seen once. Sequencing was performed on peripheral blood. The receptors derive from a woman aged 45-65 years with COVID-19, enrolled during active disease.

The chain combines TRBV6-6 with TRBJ1-2; D is perhaps TRBD1 (5 bases). The V and J ends lost 7 bases and 6 bases respectively, with 18 bases between them. Germline-derived CDR1 and CDR2 are MNHNY and SVGAGI (reference sequence). The CDR3 is 14 amino acids. The CDR3 is CASKETREGNGYTF. The CDR3, as DNA: TGTGCCAGCAAGGAAACCAGGGAGGGTAATGGCTACACCTTC.

The genes are TRBV2 and TRBJ2-5; weak D call: TRBD1 (5 bases). V was shortened by 3 bases and J by 5 bases, with 10 bases between the two germline ends. The CDR3 loop spans 13 amino acids. Germline V gene sequence: CDR1 SNHLY, CDR2 FYNNEI. For the CDR3, the DNA is TGTGCCAGCAGTGATGGGGCAGGGGAGACCCAGTACTTC. Translated, it gives CASSDGAGETQYF.

V is TRBV27 and J is TRBJ1-1; tentative D call: TRBD1 (5 bases). The germline V gene has CDR1 MNHEY and CDR2 SMNVEV (reference sequence). The CDR3 loop spans 14 amino acids. Trimming left V 3 bases short and J 4 bases short, with 12 bases between. The CDR3 nucleotides read TGTGCCAGCAGTTTGGGGACTGGGACCACTGAAGCTTTCTTT. Its translation is CASSLGTGTTEAFF.

The chain joins TRBV20-1 to TRBJ2-6, with D perhaps TRBD1 (5 bases). Germline V lookup: CDR1 DFQATT, CDR2 SNEGSKA (reference sequence). Trimming took 5 bases from V and 2 from J, leaving 10 bases between them. This CDR3 spans 14 amino acids. The DNA for the CDR3 is TGCAGTGCTGGTGCAGGGACTGGGGCCAACGTCCTGACTTTC. Translation: CSAGAGTGANVLTF.

Only one count was recorded for this clone. V is TRBV9 and J is TRBJ1-3; D unclear. Trimming took 0 bases from V and 2 from J, leaving 9 bases between them. The V gene's germline CDR1 is SGDLS and CDR2 YYNGEE. This CDR3 has 15 residues. DNA for the CDR3: TGTGCCAGCAGCGTAGGTTCAGACACTGGAAACACCATATATTTT. It codes for CASSVGSDTGNTIYF.

The CDR3 region has the DNA TGTGCCAGCAGCTCAGCGGGGGGGGAAGATACGCAGTATTTT. Protein sequence: CASSSAGGEDTQYF. This chain links TRBV11-2 with TRBJ2-3; 10 nucleotides align to TRBD2. With V trimmed by 4 bases and J by 5 bases, 3 bases remained unmatched. In germline, CDR1 is SGHAT, CDR2 FQNNGV. This CDR3 is 14 amino acids long.

The rearrangement uses TRBV29-1 and TRBJ1-6, with D possibly TRBD1 on 6 matching bases. CDR1 and CDR2 from the germline V gene are SQVTM and ANQGSEA. The CDR3 has 12 residues. Trimming took 4 bases from V and 7 from J, leaving 8 bases between them. The CDR3 DNA is TGCAGCGTTGTGGACAGAAATTCACCCCTCCACTTT. Translated: CSVVDRNSPLHF.

This chain connects TRBV30 to TRBJ1-4; perhaps TRBD1 as D (6 bases). V shed 2 bases and J shed 4 bases, with 11 bases lying between them. The CDR3 loop spans 14 amino acids. The germline CDR1 and CDR2 sequences are GTSNPN and SVGIG (reference sequence). CDR3 nucleotides: TGTGCCTGGAGTAAGGGGGGGGGTAATGAAAAACTGTTTTTT. Residues: CAWSKGGGNEKLFF.

The rearrangement links TRBV9 to TRBJ1-3; no clear D gene. The CDR3 contains 14 residues. Trimming left V 2 bases short and J 8 bases short, with 14 bases between. Per germline, CDR1 SGDLS and CDR2 YYNGEE. DNA of the CDR3: TGTGCCAGCAGCGTTATGGAGCTGAGAGACACCATATATTTT. Translated: CASSVMELRDTIYF.

This chain links TRBV4-1 with TRBJ1-2; TRBD1 matches at 7 bases. In germline, CDR1 is MGHRA, CDR2 YSYEKL. With V trimmed by 0 bases and J by 4 bases, 2 bases remained unmatched. This CDR3 comprises 14 residues. CDR3 DNA: TGCGCCAGCAGCCAAGAGACAGGGCTCTATGGCTACACCTTC. It is translated as CASSQETGLYGYTF.

The V call is TRBV5-4, the J call TRBJ2-1; 10 bases line up with TRBD1. Trimming at V came to 3 bases and at J to 6 bases, leaving 12 bases not matched to a gene. The germline V gene encodes CDR1 SGHNT and CDR2 YYREEE (reference sequence). The CDR3 extends over 17 amino acids. Here the CDR3 reads CASSWGPDRGRVNEQFF. CDR3 DNA: TGTGCCAGCAGCTGGGGACCCGACAGGGGGCGGGTCAATGAGCAGTTCTTC.

Only one count was recorded for this clone. The genes are TRBV7-8 and TRBJ1-1; D call uncertain. The CDR3 sequence is 14 residues long. V gave up 6 bases and J gave up 4 bases, with 15 bases separating them. Germline CDR1 is SGHVS and CDR2 is FQNEAQ. This CDR3 reads CASSPTTNPTEAFF. As DNA, the CDR3 is TGTGCCAGCAGTCCCACGACAAACCCCACTGAAGCTTTCTTT.

This rearrangement joins TRBV30 to TRBJ1-2; possible D gene TRBD1, 6 bases. This CDR3 spans 13 amino acids. Germline CDR1 reads GTSNPN; CDR2 reads SVGIG (reference sequence). Trimming shortened V by 6 bases and J by 7 bases, and 18 bases separated the two germline ends. The CDR3 DNA sequence: TGTGCCTGTTATAACAGGGAGAGTGTTGGCTACACCTTC. As protein: CACYNRESVGYTF.

V usage is TRBV29-1 and J usage is TRBJ2-3; D may be TRBD1 (7 bases). The CDR3 consists of 14 residues. Germline CDR1 SQVTM, CDR2 ANQGSEA. The ends were cut back, 4 bases at V and 0 bases at J, with 11 bases in the middle. CDR3 bases: TGCAGCGTTGGCGGGACAGCTAGCACAGATACGCAGTATTTT. Its translation: CSVGGTASTDTQYF.

This clone was seen a single time. The chain is built from TRBV10-3 and TRBJ1-4; D perhaps matches TRBD1 (5 bases). The CDR3 extends over 14 amino acids. V lost 10 bases and J 1 base, leaving 13 bases between the germline ends. CDR1 is ENHRY and CDR2 is SYGVKD in the germline V gene. The CDR3 loop is CATDSQGTNEKLFF. The CDR3 DNA reads as TGTGCCACCGACAGTCAGGGAACTAATGAAAAACTGTTTTTT.

V and J are TRBV3-1 (or the pseudogene TRBV3-2) and TRBJ1-2; D is unclear. CDR1 and CDR2 from the germline V gene are LGHDT and YNNKEL (reference sequence). Trimming took off 6 bases at V and 8 bases at J, with 10 bases between the two ends. This CDR3 contains 11 residues. The CDR3 bases are TGTGCCAGCAGTCGGGGTACAGGCTACACCTTC. Encoded protein: CASSRGTGYTF.

The J gene is TRBJ2-7, the V gene TRBV30; 7 bases are a match to TRBD1. This CDR3 region has 15 residues. Trimming at V came to 3 bases and at J to 2 bases, leaving 10 bases not matched to a gene. The germline gives CDR1 GTSNPN, CDR2 SVGIG (reference sequence). The DNA for the CDR3 is TGTGCCTGGAGCTTCGGGACAGCAAGCCCCTACGAGCAGTACTTC. Amino acid sequence: CAWSFGTASPYEQYF.

The rearrangement uses TRBV2 and TRBJ1-1; the match to TRBD1 covers 9 bases. From germline, CDR1 is SNHLY and CDR2 FYNNEI. This CDR3 spans 15 amino acids. J gave up 2 bases and V 4 bases, and 5 bases lay outside the gene matches. The CDR3 here is CASSGQGGSNTEAFF. DNA of the CDR3: TGTGCCAGCAGTGGACAGGGGGGATCAAACACTGAAGCTTTCTTT.

The chain employs TRBV30 and TRBJ1-1; no firm D call. The V end was cut by 3 bases, the J end by 0 bases, with 11 bases between. Germline V lookup: CDR1 GTSNPN, CDR2 SVGIG (reference sequence). This CDR3 has 14 residues. In DNA, the CDR3 is TGTGCCTGGAGCCGAGGGAGCCTGAACACTGAAGCTTTCTTT. Its translation is CAWSRGSLNTEAFF.

This chain joins TRBV5-1 and TRBJ2-3; 8 positions match TRBD2. Germline CDR1 is SGHRS and CDR2 is YFSETQ. The trim removed 0 bases at V and 2 bases at J, leaving 5 bases unmatched. There are 16 residues in the CDR3. DNA for the CDR3: TGCGCCAGCAGCTTGGCAGCGGGGGAGTACACAGATACGCAGTATTTT. It is translated as CASSLAAGEYTDTQYF. The whole variable domain, remainder taken from reference TRBV5-1 and TRBJ2-3, is KAGVTQTPRYLIKTRGQQVTLSCSPISGHRSVSWYQQTPGQGLQFLFEYFSETQRNKGNFPGRFSGRQFSNSRSEMNVSTLELGDSALYLCASSLAAGEYTDTQYFGPGTRLTVL.

The chain uses TRBV18 and TRBJ2-3; TRBD1 is a possible D gene (6 bases). Germline V gives CDR1 KGHSH, CDR2 LQKENI. The CDR3 covers 14 residues. The V end was cut by 8 bases, the J end by 0 bases, with 12 bases between. The CDR3 protein is CASTEQGSTDTQYF. CDR3 DNA sequence: TGTGCCAGCACCGAACAGGGAAGCACAGATACGCAGTATTTT.

CDR3: CASSLSGRTNYGYTF. CDR3 nucleotides: TGCGCCAGCAGCTTGAGTGGCAGGACAAACTATGGCTACACCTTC. The rearrangement uses TRBV5-1 and TRBJ1-2; perhaps TRBD1 as D (5 bases). CDR1 and CDR2 (germline): SGHRS, YFSETQ. The CDR3 covers 15 residues. Trimming stripped 1 base from V and 2 bases from J, with 12 bases between.

This clone was detected only a few times. The chain links TRBV5-5 to TRBJ1-4, with D maybe TRBD1 (6 bases). The CDR3 totals 15 residues. Germline CDR1 and CDR2: SGHKS and YYEKEE (reference sequence). Trimming pared 3 bases from V and 3 bases from J, leaving 12 bases between. The CDR3 is CASSWTANPNEKLFF. CDR3 sequence (DNA): TGTGCCAGCAGCTGGACAGCCAACCCTAATGAAAAACTGTTTTTT.

This sequence joins TRBV30 and TRBJ1-5, with D uncertain. The CDR3 covers 13 residues. Trimming pared 7 bases from V and 5 bases from J, leaving 15 bases between. Germline V gene lookup returns CDR1 GTSNPN and CDR2 SVGIG (reference sequence). The CDR3 DNA reads as TGTGCCTCCTCCGGTGGAGAATATCAGCCCCAGCATTTT. This encodes CASSGGEYQPQHF.

The chain uses TRBV5-1 and TRBJ1-1; D uncertain. This CDR3 comprises 13 residues. The germline gives CDR1 SGHRS, CDR2 YFSETQ. V shed 0 bases and J shed 10 bases, with 13 bases lying between them. This CDR3 reads CASSLEVGMGAFF. CDR3 nucleotide sequence: TGCGCCAGCAGCTTGGAAGTCGGGATGGGAGCTTTCTTT.

The CDR3 spells CASSETGGYSTGELFF. The CDR3 DNA sequence: TGCGCCAGCAGTGAGACGGGGGGCTATTCCACCGGGGAGCTGTTTTTT. The chain has TRBV10-1 and TRBJ2-2, with TRBD2 as a possible D gene (7 bases). This CDR3 has 16 amino acids. V was cut by 2 bases and J by 4 bases, with 14 bases left in between. Germline lookup yields CDR1 WNHNN and CDR2 SYGVQD (reference sequence).

The chain combines TRBV5-8 with TRBJ1-2; TRBD1 might be the D (6 bases). This CDR3 has 15 residues. The germline V gene encodes CDR1 SGHTS and CDR2 YDEGEE. V lost 4 bases to trimming and J lost 2 bases, with 15 bases between them. The CDR3 DNA is TGTGCCAGCAGCCTGCCCGGGACACCCAACTATGGCTACACCTTC. Protein: CASSLPGTPNYGYTF. Variable domain in full (rest from reference TRBV5-8 and TRBJ1-2): EAGVTQSPTHLIKTRGQQATLRCSPISGHTSVYWYQQALGLGLQFLLWYDEGEERNRGNFPPRFSGRQFPNYSSELNVNALELEDSALYLCASSLPGTPNYGYTFGSGTRLTVV.

As to this clone: Different DNA sequences within this sample yield the same CDR3. V usage is TRBV3-1 (or the pseudogene TRBV3-2) and J usage is TRBJ2-1, with 7 bases identical to TRBD1. The J segment lost 8 bases and the V segment lost 1 base, leaving 2 bases of the junction unmatched. Germline V lookup: CDR1 LGHDT, CDR2 YNNKEL (reference sequence). The length of the CDR3 is 13 residues. CDR3: CASSQVGGYEQFF. CDR3 sequence (DNA): TGTGCCAGCAGCCAAGTAGGGGGCTATGAGCAGTTCTTC.

This clone occurred a few times. The chain carries TRBV28 and TRBJ2-7; 12 bases align to TRBD2. CDR1 and CDR2 (germline): MDHEN, SYDVKM. V lost 3 bases, J lost 0 bases, and 3 bases stayed unmatched. The CDR3 length is 16 residues. CDR3 sequence (DNA): TGTGCCAGCAGTTTTACTAGCGGGGGGCCCTCCTACGAGCAGTACTTC. This gives the protein CASSFTSGGPSYEQYF.

V and J are TRBV5-1 and TRBJ2-7, with 11 bases fitting TRBD1. The CDR3 has 14 amino acids. Germline loops: CDR1 SGHRS, CDR2 YFSETQ. The V and J ends lost 3 bases and 5 bases, in that order; junction bases with no gene match: 4. The CDR3 reads CASSWGQGDNEQYF. For the CDR3, the DNA is TGCGCCAGCAGCTGGGGACAGGGGGACAACGAGCAGTACTTC.

The genes are TRBV5-8 and TRBJ2-1; 8 bases fit TRBD2. V dropped 4 bases and J dropped 6; count of bases not matched to a gene: 6. The CDR3 contains 14 residues. Germline V gives CDR1 SGHTS, CDR2 YDEGEE. The CDR3 here is CASSRNGLANEQFF. The CDR3 nucleotides are TGTGCCAGCAGCAGAAACGGACTAGCCAATGAGCAGTTCTTC.